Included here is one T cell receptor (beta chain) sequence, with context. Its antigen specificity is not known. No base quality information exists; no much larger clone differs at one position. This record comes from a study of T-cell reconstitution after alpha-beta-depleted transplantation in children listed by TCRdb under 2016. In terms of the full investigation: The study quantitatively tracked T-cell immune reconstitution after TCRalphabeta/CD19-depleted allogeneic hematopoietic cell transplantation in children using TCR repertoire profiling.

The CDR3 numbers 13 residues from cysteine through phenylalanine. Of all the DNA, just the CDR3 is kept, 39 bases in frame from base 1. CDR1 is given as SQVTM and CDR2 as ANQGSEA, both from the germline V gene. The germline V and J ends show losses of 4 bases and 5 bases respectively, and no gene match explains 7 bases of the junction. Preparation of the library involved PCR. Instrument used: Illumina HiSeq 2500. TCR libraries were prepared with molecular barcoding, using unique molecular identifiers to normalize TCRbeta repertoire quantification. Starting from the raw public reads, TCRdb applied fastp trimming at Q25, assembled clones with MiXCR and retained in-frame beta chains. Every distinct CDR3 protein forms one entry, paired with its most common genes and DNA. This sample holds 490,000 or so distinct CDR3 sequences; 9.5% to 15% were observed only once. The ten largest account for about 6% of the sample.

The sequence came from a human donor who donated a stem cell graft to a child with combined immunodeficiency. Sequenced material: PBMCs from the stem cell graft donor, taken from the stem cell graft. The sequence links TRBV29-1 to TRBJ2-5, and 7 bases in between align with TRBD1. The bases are TGCAGCGTTGCCCGGGACAGTATTGAGACCCAGTACTTC. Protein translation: CSVARDSIETQYF.